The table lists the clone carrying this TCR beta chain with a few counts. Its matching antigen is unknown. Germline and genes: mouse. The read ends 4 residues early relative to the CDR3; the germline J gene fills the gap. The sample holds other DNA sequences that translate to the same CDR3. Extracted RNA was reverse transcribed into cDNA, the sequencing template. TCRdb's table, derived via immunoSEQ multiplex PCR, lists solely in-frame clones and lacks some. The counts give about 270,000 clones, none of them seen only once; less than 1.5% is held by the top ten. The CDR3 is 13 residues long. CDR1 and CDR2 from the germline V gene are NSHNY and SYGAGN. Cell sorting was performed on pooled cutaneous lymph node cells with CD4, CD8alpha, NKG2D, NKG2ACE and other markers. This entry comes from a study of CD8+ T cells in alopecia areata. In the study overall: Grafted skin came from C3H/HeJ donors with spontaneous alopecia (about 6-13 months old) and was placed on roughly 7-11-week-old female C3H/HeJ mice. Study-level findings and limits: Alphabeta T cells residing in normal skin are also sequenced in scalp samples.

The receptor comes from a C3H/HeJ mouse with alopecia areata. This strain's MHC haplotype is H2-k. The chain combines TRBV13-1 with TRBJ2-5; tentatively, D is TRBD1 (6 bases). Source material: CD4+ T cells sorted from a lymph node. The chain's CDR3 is CASSDRGKDTQYF. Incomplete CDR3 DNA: TGTGCCAGCAGTGATAGGGGGAAAGAC.